This T cell receptor beta chain was captured by sequencing in a study of Graves' ophthalmopathy and Graves' hyperthyroidism. V lost 1 base and J 6 bases, leaving 9 bases between the germline ends. Germline CDR1 is GTSNPN and CDR2 is SVGIG (reference sequence). The CDR3 has 12 amino acids. Many counts were recorded for this clonotype. Its antigen is unidentified. As diagnostic evidence, clinical symptoms, serum thyroxine, TRAb, thyroid ultrasound and orbital computed tomography were relied upon. Out of roughly 9.3 ml of fresh peripheral blood, PBMCs were obtained. Overall study findings and caveats: Progression of ophthalmopathy was predicted by the model with 70% to 71% sensitivity and 72.22% specificity.

CDR3 regions of TCR beta were amplified from RNA transcripts. RT-PCR was first run with HTBI primers, then multiplex PCR in a second round. TCRdb reprocessed the multiplex PCR reads with MiXCR, giving one entry per CDR3 protein. The data show 350,000 or so distinct CDR3 sequences, 15% to 20% seen once. The J gene is TRBJ2-5, the V gene TRBV30; tentatively, D is TRBD1 (5 bases). The sequence derives from an adult man with Graves' ophthalmopathy. Sequencing was performed on peripheral blood. The chain's CDR3 is CAWSAREQTQYF. The CDR3 DNA reads as TGTGCCTGGAGTGCCAGGGAACAGACCCAGTACTTC.